The TCR beta chain described here comes from a study of metastatic and nonmetastatic thyroid tumors. For the study at large: The study looked at repertoires side by side in blood and in tumor or nodule tissue from malignant and benign thyroid patients. General study findings and limits: TCR beta diversity was reportedly significantly higher in malignant thyroid tumors than benign nodules, in blood and tumor.

This clone was seen ten or more times. Its antigen is unidentified. In the original workflow: Differences in CDR3 between clinicopathological groups were drawn on to build a classifier intended to discriminate distant-metastatic papillary thyroid cancer patients. TCRdb re-called the PCR reads with MiXCR. These V and J calls are TCRdb output, not the study's own analysis. In the table there are roughly 28,000 clones, over 15% of which are singletons. The CDR3 extends over 15 amino acids. Trimming cost V 2 bases and J 2 bases; bases outside gene matches: 3. Ahead of thyroid surgery, no patient had received treatment of any kind.

The chain uses TRBV12-3 or TRBV12-4 and TRBJ2-1, with 7 positions matching TRBD2. This TCR was sampled from a female donor with papillary thyroid cancer or a benign thyroid nodule (not recorded which). Some clones in this sample may be carry-over from other donors' samples. Sequenced: blood. The CDR3 here is CASSLFAGAYNEQFF. The DNA for the CDR3 is TGTGCCAGCAGTTTATTCGCGGGGGCCTACAATGAGCAGTTCTTC.